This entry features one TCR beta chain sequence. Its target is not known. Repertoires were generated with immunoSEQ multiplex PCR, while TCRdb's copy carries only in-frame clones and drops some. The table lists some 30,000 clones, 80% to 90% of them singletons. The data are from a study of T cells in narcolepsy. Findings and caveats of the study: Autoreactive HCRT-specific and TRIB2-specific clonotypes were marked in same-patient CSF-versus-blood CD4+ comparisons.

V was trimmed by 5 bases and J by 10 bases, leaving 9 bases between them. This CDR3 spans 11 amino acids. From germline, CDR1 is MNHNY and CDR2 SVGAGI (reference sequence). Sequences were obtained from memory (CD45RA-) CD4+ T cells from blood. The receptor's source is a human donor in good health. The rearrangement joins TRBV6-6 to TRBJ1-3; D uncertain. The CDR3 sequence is CASSETLTIYF. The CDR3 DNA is TGTGCCAGCAGTGAGACCTTGACCATATATTTT.